This T cell receptor (beta chain) was recovered during a study of TIL therapy for anti-PD-1-resistant metastatic lung cancer. Looking at the study overall: Median tumor PD-L1 proportion score was approximately 6.3%. Four tumors were EGFR-mutant and two were ALK-rearranged.

This sample's time point: pre-treatment sample, taken before nivolumab and TIL therapy. This was the immunoSEQ v3 assay. Survey-level samples got 2 million or so read pairs; deep-level samples got roughly 4.5-6.5 million. Method: immunoSEQ multiplex PCR; TCRdb's copy keeps in-frame clones and lacks some. The sample lists about 59,000 clones, less than 85% occurring once. This CDR3 has 13 amino acids. Germline-derived CDR1 and CDR2 are SEHNR and FQNEAQ (reference sequence). Germline trimming cut 8 bases from V and 2 bases from J; bases unmatched to any gene: 2. This clone was found a few times. The material was blood, obtained at baseline. The chain joins TRBV7-9 to TRBJ1-3, with TRBD1 identical over 8 bases. This clonotype was obtained from a person aged 25 to 79 with non-small cell lung cancer. For the CDR3, the DNA is TGTGCCAGCCGACAGGGGACTGGAAACACCATATATTTT. Its translation is CASRQGTGNTIYF.